This T cell receptor beta chain is drawn from a study of control samples from healthy donors and cancer patients. Measured with immunoSEQ multiplex PCR; TCRdb has only the in-frame clones, and not every one. The data contain tens of thousands of clones, approximately 87% of them seen just once; the ten biggest clones take up over 25%. Germline V gives CDR1 SGHTS, CDR2 YDEGEE. The CDR3 has 13 amino acids. The V end lost 0 bases, the J end lost 5 bases, and 9 bases lay between the germline ends. This clone was observed a single time. The material sequenced was blood. This clonotype originated in a man in his fifties or sixties in good health. V usage is TRBV5-8 and J usage is TRBJ2-7; D is perhaps TRBD2 (6 bases). The CDR3 loop reads CASSLGLVNEQYF. In DNA form, the CDR3 reads TGTGCCAGCAGCTTGGGACTAGTAAACGAGCAGTACTTC. Combining the CDR3 with reference TRBV5-8 and TRBJ2-7 gives the whole variable domain EAGVTQSPTHLIKTRGQQATLRCSPISGHTSVYWYQQALGLGLQFLLWYDEGEERNRGNFPPRFSGRQFPNYSSELNVNALELEDSALYLCASSLGLVNEQYFGPGTRLTVT.